This T cell receptor (beta chain) is from a study of low-dose radiotherapy and immunotherapy resistance in tumors. Study-wide background: The treatment that patients received was intravenous nivolumab 240 mg every two weeks plus ipilimumab 1 mg/kg every six weeks.

After removal of 7 bases from V and 13 bases from J, the junction contained 15 bases not matched to a gene. Germline values: CDR1 SGHRS, CDR2 YFSETQ. CDR3 length: 14 residues. Documented time point: before trial treatment. The treatment that donors received included nivolumab, ipilimumab, aspirin, low-dose cyclophosphamide and low-dose radiotherapy. With TRAV- and TRBV-specific primers, first-strand cDNA was made, covering the alpha and beta chains. The authors amplified TCRs for 15 to 25 PCR cycles with a constant-region primer and a V-primer adapter. TCRdb reanalysed the reads using MiXCR and keeps one entry per CDR3 protein. The data show 100,000 or so distinct CDR3 sequences, 9.4% seen once. This clonotype was counted a single time.

This TCR was sampled from a male donor with prostate cancer. The J gene is TRBJ2-4, the V gene TRBV5-1; 9 positions match TRBD2. Source: PBMCs, taken before treatment. CDR3 nucleotide sequence: TGCGCCAGCTCGAGGACTAGCGTTTACAATGAGCAGTACTTC. It yields the protein CASSRTSVYNEQYF.